The rows below give T cell receptor beta chains drawn from one sample of a study of identical twins. TCRdb reanalysed the 5' RACE reads using MiXCR and keeps one entry per CDR3 protein. The table includes roughly 690,000 distinct CDR3 sequences, 21% detected once. The same data also went into a second study, on T cells expressing NK-cell markers.

The sequenced sample consisted of PBMCs. The receptors stem from a woman under 30 in good health. Both conserved end residues are trimmed from each CDR3. Fields, in order: V gene, D gene, J gene, CDR3 protein. A D gene is named only where the DNA matches it firmly.

>TRBV6-2/TRBV6-3|TRBD1|TRBJ1-1
ASRSWDRGRGRATEAF
>TRBV5-4|TRBD2|TRBJ2-1
ASSRPGLAHGEQF
>TRBV20-1|-|TRBJ1-6
SARTGGAYNSPLH
>TRBV12-3/TRBV12-4|-|TRBJ2-7
ASNTGTRRREQY
>TRBV7-2|-|TRBJ1-2
ASSPRAGDGYT
>TRBV20-1|TRBD2|TRBJ2-3
SARDRVLGLVEY
>TRBV12-3/TRBV12-4|-|TRBJ1-1
ASSTREAF
>TRBV7-2|TRBD2|TRBJ2-2
ASSDGLADDGELF
>TRBV12-3/TRBV12-4|TRBD1|TRBJ1-2
ASSLTGQGLGGYT
>TRBV9|-|TRBJ2-1
ASSVVSGEQF
>TRBV7-6|TRBD1|TRBJ2-1
ASSPAGGAYNEQF
>TRBV12-3/TRBV12-4|-|TRBJ2-3
ASSQWGHTDTQY
>TRBV7-8|TRBD2|TRBJ2-5
ASSRLKGLTETQY
>TRBV20-1|TRBD1|TRBJ1-6
SAGDSNYNSPLH
>TRBV7-8|-|TRBJ2-1
ASSSRTFSSYNEQF
>TRBV7-2|-|TRBJ1-5
ASSLVRHNQPQH
>TRBV5-6|TRBD2|TRBJ2-3
ASSSRTSRSTDTQY
>TRBV7-9|-|TRBJ2-7
ASSLMGSTYEQY
>TRBV12-3/TRBV12-4|-|TRBJ2-3
ASSLRERGQY
>TRBV5-4|-|TRBJ2-7
ASSFGVDRGYEQY
>TRBV7-2|-|TRBJ1-1
ASSYLGQMNTEAF
>TRBV10-3|TRBD1|TRBJ1-2
AISSSNRGTDGYT
>TRBV5-4|-|TRBJ1-2
ASSLNGGPLWGYT
>TRBV6-5|TRBD1|TRBJ1-2
ASSYSTRQGVGYT
>TRBV7-9|TRBD1|TRBJ2-5
ASSLAVGQQETQY
>TRBV11-3|-|TRBJ2-2
ASSRAIPFSTGELF
>TRBV12-3/TRBV12-4|-|TRBJ1-1
ASRGGRRDDTEAF
>TRBV5-1|TRBD1|TRBJ2-1
ASSPRGTGGLTYNEQF
>TRBV5-1|-|TRBJ2-5
ASKTLGVETQY
>TRBV20-1|-|TRBJ1-3
SAGWGGAPGNTIY
>TRBV5-6|TRBD1|TRBJ2-1
ASSFMNRGLVNEQF
>TRBV6-1|-|TRBJ2-7
ASRRTATFAEQY
>TRBV4-3|TRBD2|TRBJ2-7
ASSQDAGESYEQY
>TRBV5-1|-|TRBJ1-6
ASSSGSSDSPLH
>TRBV30|-|TRBJ2-7
AWSMGYEQY
>TRBV29-1|-|TRBJ2-7
SVVGRDHPPYEQY
>TRBV7-2|TRBD2|TRBJ2-5
ASSLAWTSGQETQY
>TRBV12-3/TRBV12-4|TRBD2|TRBJ2-3
ASSLRLAARGDTQY
>TRBV10-3|-|TRBJ2-7
AIGRSDEQY
>TRBV7-9|TRBD2|TRBJ2-7
ASSFSGGDYEQY
>TRBV24-1|-|TRBJ2-1
ATSDGREINEQF
>TRBV6-1|-|TRBJ1-2
ASRRAAQRGYT
>TRBV30|TRBD2|TRBJ2-7
AWSMGTSGRAWGSYEQY
>TRBV9|-|TRBJ1-1
ASSVGGASTEAF
>TRBV20-1|TRBD2|TRBJ2-1
STRVPRGYNEQF
>TRBV2|TRBD2|TRBJ2-1
ASGGEREGDEQF
>TRBV27|-|TRBJ2-1
ASSHPLGFQNNEQF
>TRBV5-1|-|TRBJ1-2
ASSFVGANYGYT